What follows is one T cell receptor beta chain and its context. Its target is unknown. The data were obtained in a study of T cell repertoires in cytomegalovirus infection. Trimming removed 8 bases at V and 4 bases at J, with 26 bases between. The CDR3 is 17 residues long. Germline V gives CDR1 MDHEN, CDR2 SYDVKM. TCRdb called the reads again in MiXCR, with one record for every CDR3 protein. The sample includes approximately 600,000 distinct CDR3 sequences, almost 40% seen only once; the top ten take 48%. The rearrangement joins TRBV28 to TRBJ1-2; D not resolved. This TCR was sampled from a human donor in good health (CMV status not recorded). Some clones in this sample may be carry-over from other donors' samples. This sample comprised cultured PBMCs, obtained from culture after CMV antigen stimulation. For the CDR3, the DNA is TGTGCCAGCTTTATGTGGGGTTTGACCCCCACCTCCTATGGCTACACCTTC. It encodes CASFMWGLTPTSYGYTF.